This T cell receptor beta chain was sequenced for a study of vaccination and CD4 T cells after COVID-19. Turning to the study itself: Every participant was given two doses of BNT162b2 or mRNA-1273 vaccine. Day 14 and days 161 to 241 post-vaccination were the sampling points for three convalescent patients. General study findings and limits: Convalescent patients displayed a median 86.3% of reactive clones emerging only post-vaccination.

Time point specified: late sampling 161 to 241 days after vaccination in three convalescent patients. The V gene end was trimmed by 1 base and the J gene end by 7 bases; junction bases not matched to a gene: 11. The germline V gene has CDR1 SGHTA and CDR2 FQGTGA. The CDR3 length is 18 residues. A few counts support this clonotype. The target antigen is unknown. TCRdb analysed the PCR reads with MiXCR anew, one entry per CDR3 protein. This table holds tens of thousands of distinct CDR3 sequences, approximately 49% found once. This sequence was found in a human donor who had recovered from COVID-19. The chain is built from TRBV7-3 and TRBJ2-1, with 12 bases identical to TRBD2. The starting material was CD4+ T cells from blood, obtained about 7 months after SARS-CoV-2 vaccination. For the CDR3, the DNA is TGTGCCAGCAGCTTAATTCCTAGCGGGAGGGCCCGGGCTAATGAGCAGTTCTTC. Translating gives CASSLIPSGRARANEQFF.